This T cell receptor (beta chain) was identified during a study of T cells in Graves' hyperthyroidism and ophthalmopathy. Investigators excluded patients with uncontrolled infection, other autoimmune disease, pregnancy or lactation. Clinicians diagnosed patients from clinical symptoms, serum thyroxine and TRAb, thyroid ultrasound and orbital computed tomography. This CDR3 spans 12 amino acids. V lost 2 bases and J lost 8, with 10 bases in between. About this clonotype: Its cognate antigen is unknown. No conserved phenylalanine or tryptophan is present at the end of the CDR3, so a read error is the likely explanation.

Study-wide results and caveats: Researchers found most expanded thyroid clonotypes above 0.001 in blood as well.

Amplification yielded TCR beta CDR3 regions, with RNA transcripts as the source. A first-round RT-PCR of the TCR CDR3 used the HTBI primer set. TCRdb re-derived calls from the multiplex PCR reads in MiXCR, one entry per CDR3 protein. Of about 840,000 distinct CDR3 sequences listed, about 38% are singletons. The rearrangement links TRBV12-3 or TRBV12-4 to TRBJ2-7; unclear D gene. The clonotype originates from a man between 18 and 29 years old with Graves' hyperthyroidism. Sequencing used blood. The CDR3 here is CASSLSQDKQYL. In DNA form, the CDR3 reads TGTGCCAGCAGTTTATCCCAGGATAAGCAGTACCTC.